This TCR beta chain emerged from a study of response to subunit inactivated influenza vaccine. Study-level points and caveats: Only a handful of new T cells, the authors suggested, are recruited with each seasonal influenza vaccination.

TCRdb recomputed calls from the RT-PCR reads with MiXCR, one row per CDR3 protein. The sample yields under 750,000 distinct CDR3 sequences, 12% seen once. Only a few counts were recorded for this clonotype. Antigen: not known. Germline V gene lookup returns CDR1 SGHTA and CDR2 FQGNSA. This CDR3 is 15 amino acids long. Trimming removed 2 bases from V and 8 bases from J, with 15 bases in between. V usage is TRBV7-2 and J usage is TRBJ1-4; no firm D call. The clonotype was recovered from a middle-aged man who received an inactivated influenza vaccine. Sequenced material: PBMCs from blood, taken on the day of vaccination. The CDR3 protein is CASSLFEALNEKLFF. The CDR3 coding sequence is TGTGCCAGCAGCTTATTCGAGGCTTTGAACGAAAAACTGTTTTTT.